The 14 T cell receptor beta chains below were found in one sample sequenced in a study of CD8 T cells in Susac syndrome. When the RNA was reverse transcribed, random hexamers were used with an input of roughly 0.45 to 1 ug. TCRdb analysed the immunoSEQ multiplex PCR reads with MiXCR anew, one entry per CDR3 protein. The data contain fewer than 85,000 distinct CDR3 sequences, 94% of them singletons. The specimen was CD8+ T cells from PBMCs. The receptors were sampled from a human donor with Susac syndrome.

The chain has TRBV9 and TRBJ1-2; TRBD1 might be the D (5 bases). Germline assignment: CDR1 SGDLS and CDR2 YYNGEE. The V end lost 3 bases, the J end lost 5 bases, and 20 bases lay between the germline ends. The CDR3 runs 16 residues. CDR3 bases: TGTGCCAGCAGCGCCCCACAGGACTCGCCAGAATATGGCTACACCTTC. It yields the protein CASSAPQDSPEYGYTF.

The chain employs TRBV30 and TRBJ2-1, with 7 positions matching TRBD1. This CDR3 contains 17 residues. After removal of 3 bases from V and 0 bases from J, the junction contained 11 bases not matched to a gene. Germline V gene lookup returns CDR1 GTSNPN and CDR2 SVGIG (reference sequence). CDR3 region: CAWRLGRGYRSYNEQFF. The CDR3, as DNA: TGTGCCTGGAGGTTGGGCAGGGGGTACCGCTCCTACAATGAGCAGTTCTTC.

V gene TRBV10-3 combines with J gene TRBJ1-2; TRBD1 aligns across 9 bases. This CDR3 comprises 15 residues. Per the germline V gene, CDR1 is ENHRY and CDR2 is SYGVKD. After removal of 6 bases from V and 0 bases from J, the junction contained 5 bases not matched to a gene. The DNA for the CDR3 is TGTGCCATCAGCCCGGACAGGGGAGCTAACTATGGCTACACCTTC. It is translated as CAISPDRGANYGYTF.

This chain connects TRBV7-9 to TRBJ1-1; 7 positions match TRBD1. The germline CDR1 and CDR2 sequences are SEHNR and FQNEAQ (reference sequence). Trimming removed 5 bases from V and 2 bases from J; junction bases left unmatched: 8. The CDR3 has 15 amino acids. CDR3 in DNA: TGTGCCAGCAGCACCCGGGACAGTACCAACACTGAAGCTTTCTTT. This sequence encodes CASSTRDSTNTEAFF.

The CDR3, as DNA: TGTGCCAGCAGTGAACGGGTGTCCTACGAGCAGTACTTC. The encoded protein is CASSERVSYEQYF. The rearrangement links TRBV6-1 to TRBJ2-7; D gene ambiguous. The V gene lost 2 bases and the J gene lost 1 base, with 6 bases spanning the gap. The CDR3 contains 13 residues. Germline CDR1 is MNHNS and CDR2 is SASEGT.

The chain is built from TRBV12-3 or TRBV12-4 and TRBJ2-3, with 11 bases matching TRBD2. The V segment lost 4 bases and the J segment 3 bases; nucleotides outside the gene matches: 9. The CDR3 loop spans 17 amino acids. The CDR3 DNA reads TGTGCCAGCAGTTCCACGTCCACTAGCGGGGGAACAGATACGCAGTATTTT. Its translation is CASSSTSTSGGTDTQYF.

The chain has TRBV6-1 and TRBJ2-3; 7 bases agree with TRBD1. Germline V gene lookup returns CDR1 MNHNS and CDR2 SASEGT. This CDR3 contains 16 residues. With V trimmed by 7 bases and J by 2 bases, 12 bases remained unmatched. CDR3 region: CASTPPQGEFTDTQYF. As DNA, the CDR3 is TGTGCCAGCACCCCCCCTCAGGGGGAGTTCACAGATACGCAGTATTTT.

The rearrangement links TRBV7-2 to TRBJ2-5, with no clear D. Germline values: CDR1 SGHTA, CDR2 FQGNSA. The ends were cut back, 0 bases at V and 0 bases at J, with 5 bases in the middle. CDR3 length equals 14 residues. CDR3 amino acids: CASSLAHYQETQYF. The CDR3 DNA reads TGTGCCAGCAGCTTAGCTCACTACCAAGAGACCCAGTACTTC.

This rearrangement joins TRBV7-6 to TRBJ1-1; TRBD1 agrees at 8 bases. Trimming at V came to 1 base and at J to 1 base, leaving 5 bases not matched to a gene. CDR1 and CDR2 from the germline V gene are SGHVS and FNYEAQ. The CDR3 spans 16 residues. The CDR3 nucleotides read TGTGCCAGCAGCTTAGAGGGCAGGGGGCGGAACACTGAAGCTTTCTTT. This encodes CASSLEGRGRNTEAFF. The full variable domain, completed using reference TRBV7-6 and TRBJ1-1, is GAGVSQSPRYKVTKRGQDVALRCDPISGHVSLYWYRQALGQGPEFLTYFNYEAQQDKSGLPNDRFSAERPEGSISTLTIQRTEQRDSAMYRCASSLEGRGRNTEAFFGQGTRLTVV.

The chain carries TRBV12-3 or TRBV12-4 and TRBJ2-5, with D perhaps TRBD2 (5 bases). The CDR3 runs to 13 residues. Trimming pared 6 bases from V and 3 bases from J, leaving 11 bases between. The CDR3 sequence is CASRRTEEETQYF. Here the CDR3 DNA reads TGTGCCAGCAGACGGACTGAAGAAGAGACCCAGTACTTC.

The sample holds one count of this clonotype. The V call is TRBV10-3, the J call TRBJ2-1, with a weak D call TRBD2 (5 bases). Germline values: CDR1 ENHRY, CDR2 SYGVKD. This CDR3 has 13 amino acids. Trimming removed 7 bases at V and 6 bases at J, with 13 bases between. In nucleotides, the CDR3 is TGTGCCATCATGGTAGAGGGTCCCAATGAGCAGTTCTTC. Protein sequence: CAIMVEGPNEQFF.

The chain recombines TRBV7-6 with TRBJ2-3; D is unresolved. Trimming removed 4 bases at V and 0 bases at J, with 17 bases between. CDR3 length equals 17 residues. Germline CDR1 reads SGHVS; CDR2 reads FNYEAQ. CDR3 nucleotides: TGTGCCAGCAGCTACCCGTCGACTGTTCCTAGCACAGATACGCAGTATTTT. This codes for CASSYPSTVPSTDTQYF. The variable domain in full, with the rest retrieved from reference TRBV7-6 and TRBJ2-3, is GAGVSQSPRYKVTKRGQDVALRCDPISGHVSLYWYRQALGQGPEFLTYFNYEAQQDKSGLPNDRFSAERPEGSISTLTIQRTEQRDSAMYRCASSYPSTVPSTDTQYFGPGTRLTVL.

This rearrangement joins TRBV2 to TRBJ1-5, with D possibly matching TRBD1 (5 bases). The CDR3 contains 14 residues. V lost 4 bases, J lost 7 bases, and 14 bases lay in between. Per the germline V gene, CDR1 is SNHLY and CDR2 is FYNNEI. In DNA, the CDR3 is TGTGCCAGCAGTGCGGCGGGGGGAGGGCAGCCCCAGCATTTT. Translating it yields CASSAAGGGQPQHF. The full variable domain, in which reference TRBV2 and TRBJ1-5 provide the parts outside the CDR3, is EPEVTQTPSHQVTQMGQEVILRCVPISNHLYFYWYRQILGQKVEFLVSFYNNEISEKSEIFDDQFSVERPDGSNFTLKIRSTKLEDSAMYFCASSAAGGGQPQHFGDGTRLSIL.

V and J are TRBV5-6 and TRBJ1-1, with 7 bases matching TRBD1. With V trimmed by 4 bases and J by 3 bases, 6 bases remained unmatched. Germline-derived CDR1 and CDR2 are SGHDT and YYEEEE. The CDR3 is 14 amino acids. CDR3 residues: CASSDSGQHTEAFF. CDR3 sequence (DNA): TGTGCCAGCAGCGACTCGGGACAGCACACTGAAGCTTTCTTT.